This T cell receptor beta chain derives from a study of human T cells and chemical hapten exposure. Study-wide context: 2% DPC applied to a 2 cm by 2 cm arm area sensitized donors. Affected patients, primarily female, had alopecia areata, totalis or universalis.

Documented time point: patch test 1, 2 weeks after DPC sensitization. Specified treatment: therapeutic diphenylcyclopropenone sensitization with weekly scalp DPC. This clonotype showed up just a few times. The authors' processing: TCR counts had a median of approximately 87,000 per sample and spanned about 20,000 to 750,000. In TCRdb, the RACE reads were re-called with MiXCR into one record per CDR3 protein. In this record, the V and J calls reflect TCRdb's handling and not the investigators' own analysis. The table shows 79,000 or so distinct CDR3 sequences, with 10% occurring only once. This sequence was found in a woman between 45 and 60 years old with alopecia areata. Some clones in this sample may be carry-over from other donors' samples. The sample was whole blood, taken in connection with sensitization to the hapten diphenylcyclopropenone (DPC).

The chain's CDR3 is CASSLGLAGLTDTQYF. The CDR3 DNA reads TGTGCCAGCAGCTTGGGACTAGCGGGACTCACAGATACGCAGTATTTT. The gene calls are TRBV5-5 and TRBJ2-3; 11 nucleotides agree with TRBD2. CDR3 size: 16 residues. From germline, CDR1 is SGHKS and CDR2 YYEKEE (reference sequence). The trim removed 0 bases at V and 2 bases at J, leaving 2 bases unmatched.